This TCR beta chain was found in a study of blood T cells in healthy people across ages. V shed 0 bases and J shed 11 bases, with 14 bases lying between them. The CDR3 is made up of 15 amino acids. Per the germline V gene, CDR1 is LGHNA and CDR2 is YNFKEQ. It was with a sample-barcoded 5' primer and a J-beta primer mix that a second PCR of roughly 7 to 12 cycles was run. MiXCR, run by TCRdb on the 5' RACE reads, gives a single entry per CDR3 protein. The table shows around 600,000 distinct CDR3 sequences, with roughly 48% occurring only once. This receptor was taken from a man aged 80 or over in good health. Sequencing was carried out using blood. The gene calls are TRBV4-2 and TRBJ1-6, with no clear D. The CDR3 here is CASSQDILLGAPLHF. CDR3 DNA sequence: TGTGCCAGCAGCCAAGATATTCTTCTTGGCGCACCCCTCCACTTT.